These T cell receptor beta chains were read from a single sample in a study of cytomegalovirus exposure and HLA in healthy donors. Sequenced by immunoSEQ multiplex PCR; TCRdb stores in-frame clones only, minus some. The data contain under 200,000 clones, approximately 71% of them singletons. Sequencing input: PBMCs. The source is a man over 45 in good health and CMV-seronegative. Each CDR3 is given with its conserved first and last residue. A D gene is named only where the DNA matches it firmly.

v_gene	d_gene	j_gene	len	CDR3aa
TRBV7-2	.	TRBJ2-5	15	CASSLSRQYQETQYF
TRBV4-2	TRBD1	TRBJ1-1	16	CASSQAGQGSNTEAFF
TRBV7-8	.	TRBJ2-2	15	CASSSTGGWTGELFF
TRBV2	TRBD1	TRBJ1-1	13	CASRFYWTGRAFF
TRBV19	.	TRBJ2-6	17	CASSSRVAISGANVLTF
TRBV7-9	TRBD1	TRBJ2-2	15	CASSRDRGAIGELFF
TRBV28	.	TRBJ1-3	14	CASSRGATGNTIYF
TRBV7-2	.	TRBJ2-5	14	CASSLAGAGETQYF
TRBV7-2	TRBD1	TRBJ1-3	14	CASSDRASGNTIYF
TRBV6-5	.	TRBJ2-3	15	CASSYGGRGTDTQYF
TRBV7-9	.	TRBJ1-2	15	CASVPSGGGAGGYTF
TRBV7-9	.	TRBJ1-2	13	CASSLGGDYGYTF
TRBV19	TRBD1	TRBJ2-5	14	CASSAWDSQETQYF
TRBV7-2	TRBD1	TRBJ1-1	15	CASSLGPGQDTEAFF
TRBV5-1	TRBD1	TRBJ1-1	15	CASSFAGQGGTEAFF
TRBV18	TRBD1	TRBJ1-2	13	CASSPRDSYGYTF
TRBV5-6	TRBD1	TRBJ2-5	14	CASSPGTGEETQYF
TRBV28	TRBD2	TRBJ2-2	16	CASTFLGGTPTGELFF
TRBV7-2	.	TRBJ2-3	16	CASTLRRVSSTDTQYF
TRBV28	.	TRBJ1-1	17	CASSPPYDMSMNTEAFF
TRBV19	TRBD1	TRBJ1-6	15	CASSTRDSYNSPLHF
TRBV9	TRBD2	TRBJ2-3	16	CASSERSGGATDTQYF
TRBV19	TRBD1	TRBJ1-5	15	CASTSRTGASQPQHF
TRBV19	.	TRBJ1-2	16	CASSIPPTGYIYGYTF